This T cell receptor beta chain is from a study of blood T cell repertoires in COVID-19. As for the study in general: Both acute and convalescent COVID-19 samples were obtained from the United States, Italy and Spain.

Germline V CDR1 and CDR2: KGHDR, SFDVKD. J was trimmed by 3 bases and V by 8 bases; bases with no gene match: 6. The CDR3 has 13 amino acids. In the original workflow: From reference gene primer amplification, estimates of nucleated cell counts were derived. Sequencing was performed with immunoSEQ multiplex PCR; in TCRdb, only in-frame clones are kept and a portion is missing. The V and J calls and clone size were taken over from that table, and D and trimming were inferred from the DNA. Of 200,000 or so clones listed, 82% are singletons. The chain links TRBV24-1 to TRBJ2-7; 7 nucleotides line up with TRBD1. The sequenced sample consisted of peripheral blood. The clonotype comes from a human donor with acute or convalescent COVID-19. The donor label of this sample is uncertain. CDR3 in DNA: TGTGCCACCAACTCGGGACAGAACTACGAGCAGTACTTC. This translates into CATNSGQNYEQYF.